This TCR beta chain is drawn from a study of early T cells in non-severe SARS-CoV-2 infection. The overall study: Chains from this unsorted whole-blood bulk RNA could not be paired. Study-level points and caveats: Private and CD4 specificities were missed by VDJdb matching, which favored anti-spike CD8 responses.

As for this clonotype: Its antigen is unidentified.

V gave up 5 bases and J gave up 0 bases, with 12 bases separating them. The CDR3 sequence is 14 residues long. The germline V gene has CDR1 DFQATT and CDR2 SNEGSKA (reference sequence). Each single cDNA molecule received a unique molecular identifier. TCRdb re-called the 5' RACE reads with MiXCR, one entry per CDR3 protein. In the table there are 85,000 to 100,000 distinct CDR3 sequences, approximately 11% of which are singletons. Material for sequencing was whole blood. The receptor's source is an adult who was a healthcare worker with PCR-confirmed SARS-CoV-2 infection or an uninfected control (not recorded which). The chain has TRBV20-1 and TRBJ2-3; a weak D match, TRBD2 (5 bases). The CDR3 DNA sequence: TGCAGTGCTCCTGCTAGCAGTAGCACAGATACGCAGTATTTT. This codes for CSAPASSSTDTQYF.